This entry lists 4 T cell receptor beta chains sequenced from one sample in a study of PD-L1 blockade in urothelial cancer. Produced via immunoSEQ multiplex PCR; TCRdb's table is partial and in-frame only. In the table there are over 50,000 clones, just over 85% of which are singletons. Sequenced here: PBMCs, sampled around atezolizumab (anti-PD-L1) treatment. The receptors stem from a man aged 45-65 years with urothelial cancer.

DNA for the CDR3: TGCGCCAGCAGCTTTGGGGAGGGAGGACCAGATACGCAGTATTTT. This codes for CASSFGEGGPDTQYF. The rearrangement links TRBV5-1 to TRBJ2-3; 7 nucleotides match TRBD2. The J segment lost 4 bases and the V segment lost 2 bases, leaving 7 bases of the junction unmatched. Germline values: CDR1 SGHRS, CDR2 YFSETQ. The CDR3 totals 15 residues.

V is TRBV7-3 and J is TRBJ2-7; 10 positions match TRBD2. CDR3 length: 14 residues. The germline gives CDR1 SGHTA, CDR2 FQGTGA. V lost 4 bases, J lost 0 bases, and 0 bases stayed unmatched. The CDR3 DNA follows: TGTGCCAGCAGCTCTAGCGGGAGCTCCTACGAGCAGTACTTC. Encoded protein: CASSSSGSSYEQYF.

This chain connects TRBV11-3 to TRBJ2-7; 9 bases are shared with TRBD2. This CDR3 has 15 residues. Germline CDR1 is SGHNT and CDR2 is YENEEA. With V trimmed by 3 bases and J by 5 bases, 8 bases remained unmatched. This CDR3 is CASSFSGAGGNEQYF. For the CDR3, the DNA is TGTGCCAGCAGCTTCTCAGGAGCGGGAGGCAACGAGCAGTACTTC.

The rearrangement links TRBV21-1 to TRBJ1-1. TRBV21-1 is tagged as a pseudogene. This CDR3 has 11 amino acids. The DNA of the CDR3 is TGTGCCAGCACCTTGTTCACTGAAGCTTTCTTT. This translates into CASTLFTEAFF.